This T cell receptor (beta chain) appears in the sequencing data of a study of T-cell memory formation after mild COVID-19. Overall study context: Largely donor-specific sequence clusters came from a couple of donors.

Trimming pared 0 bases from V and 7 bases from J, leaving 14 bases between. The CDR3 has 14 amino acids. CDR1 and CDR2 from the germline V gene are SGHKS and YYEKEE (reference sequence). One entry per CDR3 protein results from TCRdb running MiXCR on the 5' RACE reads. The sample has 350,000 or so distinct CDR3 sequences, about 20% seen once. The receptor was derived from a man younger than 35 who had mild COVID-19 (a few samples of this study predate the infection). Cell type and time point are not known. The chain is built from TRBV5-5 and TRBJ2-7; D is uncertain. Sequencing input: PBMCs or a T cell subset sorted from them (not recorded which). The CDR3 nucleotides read TGTGCCAGCAGCTTGGGGACCCCGGCAGAGGAGCAGTACTTC. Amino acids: CASSLGTPAEEQYF.